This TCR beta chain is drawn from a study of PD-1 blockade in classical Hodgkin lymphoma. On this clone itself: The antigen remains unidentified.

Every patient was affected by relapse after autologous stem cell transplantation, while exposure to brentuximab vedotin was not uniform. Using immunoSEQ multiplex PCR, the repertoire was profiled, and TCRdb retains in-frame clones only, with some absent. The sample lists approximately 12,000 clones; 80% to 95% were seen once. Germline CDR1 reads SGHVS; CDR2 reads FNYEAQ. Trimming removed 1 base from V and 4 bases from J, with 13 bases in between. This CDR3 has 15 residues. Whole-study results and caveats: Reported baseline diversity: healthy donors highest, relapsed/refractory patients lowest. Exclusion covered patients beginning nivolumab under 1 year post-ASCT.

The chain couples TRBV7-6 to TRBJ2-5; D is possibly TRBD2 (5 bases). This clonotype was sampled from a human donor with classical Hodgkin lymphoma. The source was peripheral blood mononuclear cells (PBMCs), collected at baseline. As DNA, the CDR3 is TGTGCCAGCAGCTTAGAGGGTCGGGGAACAGAGACCCAGTACTTC. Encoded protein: CASSLEGRGTETQYF.